This T cell receptor (beta chain) was sequenced in a study of blood T cell repertoires in COVID-19. Turning to the study itself: Acute and convalescent COVID-19 specimens originated in the United States, Italy and Spain. Nucleic acid was either cDNA or gDNA, and it came from T cells, B-cell-depleted T cells, or PBMCs.

Using immunoSEQ multiplex PCR, the repertoire was profiled, and TCRdb retains in-frame clones only, with some absent. The sample has hundreds of thousands of clones, about 92% seen once; the top ten hold 2.6%. Germline V lookup: CDR1 MNHEY, CDR2 SMNVEV (reference sequence). V was pared by 8 bases and J by 0 bases, with 16 bases between. The CDR3 contains 15 residues. Those enrolled, adults aged roughly 18 to 95 years, came from around 24 US areas. The material sequenced was PBMCs or T cells enriched from blood (not recorded which). The clonotype comes from a man in his sixties who had recovered from COVID-19. This rearrangement joins TRBV27 to TRBJ1-1; D may be TRBD1 (6 bases). The CDR3: CASQQGPGVNTEAFF. Written as DNA, the CDR3 is TGTGCCAGCCAACAGGGCCCTGGAGTGAACACTGAAGCTTTCTTT.